This is a list of T cell receptor beta chains from one sample in a study of cytomegalovirus exposure and HLA in healthy donors. The data were produced by immunoSEQ multiplex PCR, yet TCRdb's version contains in-frame clones alone and is incomplete. The sample holds around 130,000 clones; roughly 80% are singletons and the top ten take 1.2%. The sample comprised PBMCs. The receptor set was obtained from a boy aged 5 to 17 in good health and CMV-seronegative. Each CDR3 is given with its conserved first and last residue. The D gene is left open where the match is weak. Part of the rows lack a size; the others show once, few, many or a class for expanded clones.

>TRBJ2-5|TRBV10-3|.|.|12
TGTGCCAGCAGCAGGGAAATGGAGACCCAGTACTTC
CASSREMETQYF
>TRBJ2-7|TRBV6-6|.|.|15
TGTGCCAGCAGGCTAGATAACCGGGAAACCAACGAGCAGTACTTC
CASRLDNRETNEQYF
>TRBJ2-2|TRBV7-9|once|.|10
TGTGCCAGTAATCCCGGGGAGCTGTTTTTT
CASNPGELFF
>TRBJ2-1|TRBV7-6|few|TRBD2|16
TGTGCCAGCAGCTTAGGGAACCGGGGACTAGGCCGCGAGCAGTTCTTC
CASSLGNRGLGREQFF
>TRBJ2-7|TRBV6-1|.|TRBD1|15
TGTGCCAGCAGTGAAGGAAGGACAGGGAGGCACGAGCAGTACTTC
CASSEGRTGRHEQYF
>TRBJ2-1|TRBV10-3|.|TRBD2|15
TGTGCCATCAGTGAGTCTTTAGCGGGAGGGCAGGAGCAGTTCTTC
CAISESLAGGQEQFF
>TRBJ2-3|TRBV4-2|.|TRBD2|16
TGTGCCAGCAGCCAAGATAACGCGGGGGACGCAGATACGCAGTATTTT
CASSQDNAGDADTQYF
>TRBJ1-1|TRBV27|once|.|17
TGTGCCAGCAGCCCGATATGGAGGGGAGCAAGGAACACTGAAGCTTTCTTT
CASSPIWRGARNTEAFF
>TRBJ2-1|TRBV10-3|.|.|18
TGTGCCATCAGTGAGTCGATGGGTGGGCTAGCTGACTACAATGAGCAGTTCTTC
CAISESMGGLADYNEQFF
>TRBJ2-7|TRBV4-2|.|TRBD1|15
TGTGCCAGCAGCCAAGGGACAGGGGGCGGAAGGGAGCAGTACTTC
CASSQGTGGGREQYF
>TRBJ2-5|TRBV21-1|few|.|15
TGTGCCAGCAGCAGACTAGCGGGACAACAAGAGACCCAGTACTTC
CASSRLAGQQETQYF
>TRBJ2-7|TRBV2|.|.|15
TGTGCCAGCAGTGAAGGGAACGGAGGGCCAAGTGAGCAGTACTTC
CASSEGNGGPSEQYF
>TRBJ2-3|TRBV7-9|few|TRBD2|16
TGTGCCAGCAGCTTAGTGGGGCCGGGAGGGGTGGATACGCAGTATTTT
CASSLVGPGGVDTQYF
>TRBJ1-2|TRBV7-3|.|.|16
TGTGCCAGCAGCCCGGCTGAGGTTCCTCCTAACTATGGCTACACCTTC
CASSPAEVPPNYGYTF
>TRBJ2-4|TRBV19|.|TRBD2|16
TGTGCCAGTAGTTCGAGACTAGCGGGTACAGAAAACATTCAGTACTTC
CASSSRLAGTENIQYF
>TRBJ1-2|TRBV15|.|TRBD1|14
TGTGCCACCAGCAGACCAGGGGGAGTCTATGGCTACACCTTC
CATSRPGGVYGYTF
>TRBJ1-4|TRBV4-3|.|.|14
TGCGCCAGCAGCCAAGAAAGGGGGGGTGAAAAACTGTTTTTT
CASSQERGGEKLFF
>TRBJ1-1|TRBV7-6|once|TRBD1|16
TGTGCCAGCAGCTTAGCAGCAGGGGGCGCGGGCACTGAAGCTTTCTTT
CASSLAAGGAGTEAFF
>TRBJ1-3|TRBV5-1|.|TRBD1|15
TGCGCCAGCAGCCGAACAGGGGACGTCGGAAACACCATATATTTT
CASSRTGDVGNTIYF
>TRBJ2-1|TRBV10-3|.|TRBD2|18
TGTGCCATCAGTGAGCCCGGGACTAGCGGTCCGGACTACAATGAGCAGTTCTTC
CAISEPGTSGPDYNEQFF
>TRBJ1-4|TRBV6-6|.|.|14
TGTGCCAGCAGTGAGGGGGCAACTAATGAAAAACTGTTTTTT
CASSEGATNEKLFF
>TRBJ2-5|TRBV29-1|.|TRBD1|14
TGCAGCGTTGAAAAGGGGACAGGCCGGGAGACCCAGTACTTC
CSVEKGTGRETQYF
>TRBJ1-6|TRBV6-6|.|TRBD1|14
TGTGCCGCCTCCCAGGGGGCATATAATTCACCCCTCCACTTT
CAASQGAYNSPLHF
>TRBJ2-7|TRBV14|.|.|15
TGTGCCAGCAGCAAGATAGGTCAGGCGCCCTACGAGCAGTACTTC
CASSKIGQAPYEQYF
>TRBJ1-5|TRBV19|.|.|13
TGTGCCAGCCGTGGACATAGCAATCAGCCCCAGCATTTT
CASRGHSNQPQHF
>TRBJ1-3|TRBV7-2|.|.|16
TGTGCCAGCAGCATAGTCACGGGAGCCTCTGGAAACACCATATATTTT
CASSIVTGASGNTIYF
>TRBJ2-3|TRBV5-6|.|.|16
TGTGCCAGCAGCTCCCCTGGACTAATCTACACAGATACGCAGTATTTT
CASSSPGLIYTDTQYF
>TRBJ2-1|TRBV30|.|.|14
TGTGCCTGGAGCCGGGGGGCTTGGGACAATGAGCAGTTCTTC
CAWSRGAWDNEQFF
>TRBJ2-1|TRBV4-1|.|TRBD2|15
TGCGCCAGCAGGGCCACTAGCGGGGGGGACAATGAGCAGTTCTTC
CASRATSGGDNEQFF
>TRBJ2-3|TRBV13|.|TRBD2|17
TGTGCCAGCAGCTACGGACTAGCGGGAGTCCGCACAGATACGCAGTATTTT
CASSYGLAGVRTDTQYF
>TRBJ2-7|TRBV27|.|TRBD2|15
TGTGCCAGCAGTTTGGGTTCTAGCGGGAACTACGAGCAGTACTTC
CASSLGSSGNYEQYF
>TRBJ2-7|TRBV28|.|.|12
TGTGCCAGCAACGGTATGGAGGGAGAGCAGTACTTC
CASNGMEGEQYF
>TRBJ1-6|TRBV30|few|.|16
TGTGCCTGGAGTCCAAGCAGGGTTCTCGATAATTCACCCCTCCACTTT
CAWSPSRVLDNSPLHF
>TRBJ2-5|TRBV27|.|.|15
TGTGCCAGCAGTTTTAGCGTAGGGTTAGAAGAGACCCAGTACTTC
CASSFSVGLEETQYF
>TRBJ1-1|TRBV7-8|.|.|13
TGTGCCAGCAGCTTAGCTGGACAGATTGAAGCTTTCTTT
CASSLAGQIEAFF
>TRBJ1-4|TRBV6-5|few|.|15
TGTGCCAGCAGTTACTCGGCAGGGATTTTTGAAAAACTGTTTTTT
CASSYSAGIFEKLFF
>TRBJ1-1|TRBV9|once|.|14
TGTGCCAGCACCACGGGGTTAGTGAACACTGAAGCTTTCTTT
CASTTGLVNTEAFF
>TRBJ2-3|TRBV27|.|TRBD2|17
TGTGCCAGCAGTTCTCCCGGGACTAGCGGGAGAAAAGATACGCAGTATTTT
CASSSPGTSGRKDTQYF
>TRBJ1-2|TRBV30|.|.|13
TGTGCCTGGAATGACCGGGGTGACTATGGCTACACCTTC
CAWNDRGDYGYTF
>TRBJ2-2|TRBV5-6|few|.|14
TGTGCCAGCAGCTTCAGGGAGAACACCGGGGAGCTGTTTTTT
CASSFRENTGELFF
>TRBJ2-3|TRBV30|.|.|15
TGTGCCTGGTGCCTTGGGCAGGGCAGCACAGATACGCAGTATTTT
CAWCLGQGSTDTQYF
>TRBJ2-3|TRBV5-1|.|.|15
TGCGCCAGCAGCTTGGTTCGCAGGGACACAGATACGCAGTATTTT
CASSLVRRDTDTQYF
>TRBJ1-2|TRBV7-2|.|.|14
TGTGCCAGCAGCACTGCGCGGAGAAACTATGGCTACACCTTC
CASSTARRNYGYTF
>TRBJ1-2|TRBV30|.|TRBD1|13
TGTGCCTGGGTGGGACAGGGGGCAAGTGGCTACACCTTC
CAWVGQGASGYTF
>TRBJ2-7|TRBV6-4|.|TRBD2|18
TGTGCCAGCAGTGACAGGACCCCGACTAGCGGGGTCCCTTACGAGCAGTACTTC
CASSDRTPTSGVPYEQYF
>TRBJ1-1|TRBV30|.|.|13
TGTGCCTGGAGGGACAGCCGAAACACTGAAGCTTTCTTT
CAWRDSRNTEAFF
>TRBJ2-7|TRBV9|.|TRBD2|15
TGTGCCAGCAGCGTAGGCGGCCTAGCGGGGGACGAGCAGTACTTC
CASSVGGLAGDEQYF
>TRBJ2-7|TRBV5-1|.|TRBD1|15
TGCGCCAGCAGCCTCCGGGGTGGACAGGGGTACGAGCAGTACTTC
CASSLRGGQGYEQYF
>TRBJ2-3|TRBV11-2|.|.|15
TGTGCCAGCAGCTTAGACGGTTATAGTGGAGGTACGCAGTATTTT
CASSLDGYSGGTQYF
>TRBJ2-2|TRBV5-6|.|.|12
TGTGCCATCAAGACTGGCACCGGGGAGCTGTTTTTT
CAIKTGTGELFF
>TRBJ2-3|TRBV2|.|.|13
TGTGCCAGCGCCCGGGGGTACACAGATACGCAGTATTTT
CASARGYTDTQYF
>TRBJ2-7|TRBV4-3|few|.|13
TGCGCCAGCAGCCAAGACAGGAGGTACGAGCAGTACTTC
CASSQDRRYEQYF
>TRBJ2-4|TRBV28|.|.|15
TGTGCCAGCAGGAAGGGGGAGGGGGGCAAAAACATTCAGTACTTC
CASRKGEGGKNIQYF
>TRBJ2-5|TRBV14|few|TRBD2|18
TGTGCCAGCAGCCACCTTCGTGGCGGGAGGGCCAGGTCAGAGACCCAGTACTTC
CASSHLRGGRARSETQYF
>TRBJ2-5|TRBV6-6|.|.|13
TGTGCCAGCAAAACAGGGAGTGGAGAGACCCAGTACTTC
CASKTGSGETQYF
>TRBJ2-7|TRBV5-1|.|TRBD1|14
TGCGCCAGCAGCCACGGACAGGGGGCGACCGAGCAGTACTTC
CASSHGQGATEQYF
>TRBJ2-5|TRBV7-8|.|TRBD2|15
TGTGCCAGCCGCGTCATGGCGGGAGGGGAAGAGACCCAGTACTTC
CASRVMAGGEETQYF
>TRBJ2-7|TRBV11-2|.|.|13
TGTGCCAGCAGCTTAGCGACAGCCCACGAGCAGTACTTC
CASSLATAHEQYF
>TRBJ2-2|TRBV5-1|.|TRBD2|17
TGCGCCAGCAGCTTGTTGGGACTAGCGGGGAGCACCGGGGAGCTGTTTTTT
CASSLLGLAGSTGELFF
>TRBJ2-1|TRBV6-1|.|TRBD2|15
TGTGCCAGCCCCGGGACTAGCGGGAGGAATAATGAGCAGTTCTTC
CASPGTSGRNNEQFF